This entry describes one TCR beta chain. The data derive from a study of blood T cell repertoires in COVID-19. Study-wide background: The United States, Italy and Spain were the sources of the acute and convalescent COVID-19 samples. T cells, B-cell-depleted T cells, or PBMCs supplied cDNA or gDNA.

Under the authors' procedure: Cell counts per sample came from amplifying reference gene primers. Method: immunoSEQ multiplex PCR; TCRdb's copy keeps in-frame clones and lacks some. V and J calls and clone size are those listed in that table; D and trimming were worked out from the DNA. This sample yields 110,000 to 150,000 clones, of which 85% to 90% are seen a single time; 11% belongs to the top ten. J gave up 7 bases and V 2 bases, and 6 bases lay outside the gene matches. Germline values: CDR1 SGDLS, CDR2 YYNGEE. The CDR3 contains 15 residues. The source of this sequence is a woman over 75 with acute or convalescent COVID-19. The specimen sequenced was peripheral blood. The rearrangement joins TRBV9 to TRBJ1-6, with 7 bases aligning to TRBD1. The CDR3, as DNA: TGTGCCAGCAGCGTGGGGACAGCTCAAAATTCACCCCTCCACTTT. Protein product: CASSVGTAQNSPLHF.